These 26 T cell receptor beta chains came from one sample sequenced in a study of identical twins. MiXCR, applied by TCRdb to the 5' RACE reads, yields one record per CDR3 protein. The top ten hold approximately 4.5% of the sample, which has over 600,000 distinct CDR3 sequences, approximately 21% seen once. This sample was shared with a second study, whose subject was T cells expressing NK-cell markers.

Source material: PBMCs. Receptor source: a woman in her late teens or twenties in good health.

The sample holds many counts of this clonotype. V gene TRBV25-1 combines with J gene TRBJ1-4; 7 bases map to TRBD1. Germline CDR1 is MGHDK and CDR2 is SYGVNS. This CDR3 is 17 amino acids long. With V trimmed by 3 bases and J by 1 base, 8 bases remained unmatched. This CDR3 is CASSDHPRTGTNEKLFF. Here the CDR3 DNA reads TGTGCCAGCAGTGACCACCCTCGGACAGGAACTAATGAAAAACTGTTTTTT.

This clonotype showed up just a few times. For the CDR3, the DNA is TGTGCCAGCAGCTTTACCGCAGTAGGGGGCACAGATACGCAGTATTTT. Translated, it gives CASSFTAVGGTDTQYF. The chain has TRBV11-2 and TRBJ2-3; D might be TRBD1 (5 bases). There are 16 residues in the CDR3. Germline values: CDR1 SGHAT, CDR2 FQNNGV. Trimming shortened V by 3 bases and J by 1 base, and 14 bases separated the two germline ends. The variable domain in full, completed from reference TRBV11-2 and TRBJ2-3, reads EAGVAQSPRYKIIEKRQSVAFWCNPISGHATLYWYQQILGQGPKLLIQFQNNGVVDDSQLPKDRFSAERLKGVDSTLKIQPAKLEDSAVYLCASSFTAVGGTDTQYFGPGTRLTVL.

This clonotype was found a few times. V is TRBV5-1 and J is TRBJ1-1, with D unresolved. CDR1 SGHRS and CDR2 YFSETQ come from the germline V gene. Trimming cost V 6 bases and J 1 base, with 10 bases left between them. The CDR3 loop spans 13 amino acids. CDR3 residues: CASTPDGNTEAFF. For the CDR3, the DNA is TGCGCCAGCACCCCCGACGGGAACACTGAAGCTTTCTTT.

This clonotype has ten or more counts. The chain joins TRBV4-1 to TRBJ2-5, with a possible D match to TRBD2 (7 bases). V was clipped by 0 bases and J by 8 bases, with 10 bases between them. The V gene's germline CDR1 is MGHRA and CDR2 YSYEKL. This CDR3 contains 13 residues. The CDR3 loop is CASSQEGGGTQYF. In nucleotides, the CDR3 is TGCGCCAGCAGCCAAGAAGGGGGGGGAACCCAGTACTTC.

The chain employs TRBV12-3 or TRBV12-4 and TRBJ1-2; D is undetermined. This CDR3 has 12 residues. The germline V and J ends were trimmed by 3 bases and 8 bases, with 10 bases remaining between them. The CDR3 here is CASSLSLQGYTF. The CDR3 coding sequence is TGTGCCAGCAGTTTGAGCCTCCAGGGCTACACCTTC.

The chain combines TRBV29-1 with TRBJ2-1, with 7 bases identical to TRBD2. The CDR3 totals 15 residues. The germline gives CDR1 SQVTM, CDR2 ANQGSEA. V dropped 2 bases and J dropped 2; count of bases not matched to a gene: 6. This CDR3 is CSVESAGATYNEQFF. CDR3 bases: TGCAGCGTTGAATCGGCGGGAGCGACCTACAATGAGCAGTTCTTC.

The sample holds a few counts of this clonotype. The J gene is TRBJ1-5, the V gene TRBV7-2; 7 bases agree with TRBD1. Germline CDR1 and CDR2: SGHTA and FQGNSA. The length of the CDR3 is 15 residues. V shed 4 bases, J shed 4 bases, and the junction held 7 bases outside the gene matches. The CDR3 spells CASSSQTGTNQPQHF. Here the CDR3 DNA reads TGTGCCAGCAGCTCACAGACAGGGACGAATCAGCCCCAGCATTTT.

This clonotype occurred many times. The rearrangement uses TRBV5-1 and TRBJ2-3, with 7 nucleotides matching TRBD2. Germline V gene sequence: CDR1 SGHRS, CDR2 YFSETQ. The V gene end was trimmed by 1 base and the J gene end by 2 bases; junction bases not matched to a gene: 7. The CDR3 is 16 amino acids. The CDR3 here is CASSLSGLVPTDTQYF. In DNA form, the CDR3 reads TGCGCCAGCAGCTTGTCCGGACTAGTACCCACAGATACGCAGTATTTT. The full variable domain, with the rest looked up from reference TRBV5-1 and TRBJ2-3, is KAGVTQTPRYLIKTRGQQVTLSCSPISGHRSVSWYQQTPGQGLQFLFEYFSETQRNKGNFPGRFSGRQFSNSRSEMNVSTLELGDSALYLCASSLSGLVPTDTQYFGPGTRLTVL.

This clonotype was recorded many times. The genes are TRBV12-3 or TRBV12-4 and TRBJ2-3, with 7 bases identical to TRBD2. The CDR3 runs to 13 residues. V shed 8 bases, J shed 2 bases, and the junction held 4 bases outside the gene matches. This CDR3 is CASRGLLTDTQYF. DNA for the CDR3: TGTGCCAGCCGGGGACTACTCACAGATACGCAGTATTTT.

The chain is built from TRBV6-1 and TRBJ1-5; no clear D. The CDR3 is 15 amino acids. Trimming left V 2 bases short and J 3 bases short, with 11 bases between. Per the germline V gene, CDR1 is MNHNS and CDR2 is SASEGT. The CDR3, as DNA: TGTGCCAGCAGTGAACGCAGGATCCTCAATCAGCCCCAGCATTTT. It specifies CASSERRILNQPQHF.

A few counts support this clonotype. The gene calls are TRBV5-1 and TRBJ2-5; D call uncertain. The V end lost 9 bases, the J end lost 2 bases, and 8 bases lay between the germline ends. The CDR3 spans 11 residues. The germline gives CDR1 SGHRS, CDR2 YFSETQ. CDR3 in DNA: TGCGCCACCAGAAATCAAGAGACCCAGTACTTC. As protein: CATRNQETQYF.

In its sample, this clonotype was seen a few times. The J gene is TRBJ2-5, the V gene TRBV12-3 or TRBV12-4; D is uncertain. CDR3 size: 13 residues. Deletions cut 5 bases from V and 4 bases from J, with 11 bases between. The CDR3 nucleotides read TGTGCCAGCAGTGTGGACCTGGGAGAGACCCAGTACTTC. Its translation is CASSVDLGETQYF.

The chain combines TRBV20-1 with TRBJ2-5; perhaps D is TRBD1 or TRBD2 (5 bases each). CDR1 DFQATT and CDR2 SNEGSKA come from the germline V gene (reference sequence). This CDR3 comprises 13 residues. Between the trimmed V and J ends, which lost 3 bases and 4 bases, there was a span of 12 bases. CDR3 amino acids: CSASGTLRETQYF. CDR3 nucleotide sequence: TGCAGTGCTAGTGGGACCCTGAGAGAGACCCAGTACTTC.

This clonotype was counted a few times. The chain employs TRBV7-9 and TRBJ1-1; no clear D gene. The CDR3 sequence is 14 residues long. The germline V gene has CDR1 SEHNR and CDR2 FQNEAQ (reference sequence). The ends were cut back, 1 base at V and 7 bases at J, with 13 bases in the middle. The CDR3 DNA follows: TGTGCCAGCAGCTTAGGGCGGTCCGGCTTTGAAGCTTTCTTT. Translation gives CASSLGRSGFEAFF. Variable domain in full (rest from reference TRBV7-9 and TRBJ1-1): DTGVSQNPRHKITKRGQNVTFRCDPISEHNRLYWYRQTLGQGPEFLTYFQNEAQLEKSRLLSDRFSAERPKGSFSTLEIQRTEQGDSAMYLCASSLGRSGFEAFFGQGTRLTVV.

The V call is TRBV5-1, the J call TRBJ2-1; D is ambiguous. Between the trimmed V and J ends, which lost 1 base and 7 bases, there was a span of 15 bases. The CDR3 is made up of 15 amino acids. CDR1 SGHRS and CDR2 YFSETQ come from the germline V gene. CDR3 amino acids: CASSLSLALGNEQFF. The CDR3 DNA reads as TGCGCCAGCAGCTTGTCGCTGGCTCTTGGGAATGAGCAGTTCTTC.

The chain recombines TRBV12-3 or TRBV12-4 with TRBJ1-5; 7 nucleotides match TRBD1. The junction had 5 bases not matched to a gene; V was cut back by 5 bases and J by 10 bases. The CDR3 is 12 amino acids. CDR3 protein: CASSPTGSPQHF. The CDR3, as DNA: TGTGCCAGCAGTCCGACAGGGAGTCCCCAGCATTTT.

The CDR3 DNA is TGTGCCAGTAGTATCAGCAGGGCACACGAGCAGTACTTC. It translates to CASSISRAHEQYF. The chain employs TRBV19 and TRBJ2-7; TRBD1 might be the D (5 bases). Per the germline V gene, CDR1 is LNHDA and CDR2 is SQIVND (reference sequence). V shed 3 bases and J shed 5 bases, with 11 bases lying between them. This CDR3 is built from 13 residues.

The chain is built from TRBV20-1 and TRBJ2-3, with D perhaps matching TRBD2 (5 bases). The CDR3 is 13 amino acids. Between the trimmed V and J ends, which lost 7 bases and 2 bases, there was a span of 13 bases. Germline CDR1 reads DFQATT; CDR2 reads SNEGSKA (reference sequence). The CDR3 protein is CSVSGPFTDTQYF. In DNA, the CDR3 is TGCAGTGTGAGCGGCCCCTTCACAGATACGCAGTATTTT.

The genes are TRBV25-1 and TRBJ2-5, with 12 bases fitting TRBD2. Germline values: CDR1 MGHDK, CDR2 SYGVNS. The CDR3 runs 16 residues. The V gene end was trimmed by 6 bases and the J gene end by 1 base; junction bases not matched to a gene: 6. The CDR3 region is CASRSLAGGSQETQYF. CDR3 in DNA: TGTGCCAGCAGGTCACTAGCGGGAGGAAGCCAAGAGACCCAGTACTTC. The variable domain in full, completed from reference TRBV25-1 and TRBJ2-5, reads EADIYQTPRYLVIGTGKKITLECSQTMGHDKMYWYQQDPGMELHLIHYSYGVNSTEKGDLSSESTVSRIRTEHFPLTLESARPSHTSQYLCASRSLAGGSQETQYFGPGTRLLVL.

The chain uses TRBV13 and TRBJ1-1; 8 nucleotides line up with TRBD1. Germline CDR1 reads PRHDT; CDR2 reads FYEKMQ (reference sequence). The CDR3 covers 15 residues. The ends lost 4 bases at V and 2 bases at J; junction bases unmatched: 6. The CDR3 loop is CASSYGQGVNTEAFF. In DNA form, the CDR3 reads TGTGCCAGCAGCTATGGACAGGGAGTCAACACTGAAGCTTTCTTT.

CDR3 bases: TGTGCCAGCAGCTCGGGGACAGAACAAGAGACCCAGTACTTC. This encodes CASSSGTEQETQYF. The chain has TRBV13 and TRBJ2-5; 7 positions match TRBD1. In germline, CDR1 is PRHDT, CDR2 FYEKMQ (reference sequence). The CDR3 consists of 14 residues. The V and J ends lost 4 bases and 2 bases, in that order; junction bases with no gene match: 4.

This clonotype was seen more than once but under ten times. The chain joins TRBV12-3 or TRBV12-4 to TRBJ2-7; D gene uncertain. CDR3 length: 12 residues. V was shortened by 3 bases and J by 8 bases, with 11 bases between the two germline ends. In nucleotides, the CDR3 is TGTGCCAGCAGTTTGGACGTCTTGCAGCAGTACTTC. Translation gives CASSLDVLQQYF.

This clonotype was counted only a few times. CDR3 sequence: CASSIRTEGHYEQYF. CDR3 DNA: TGCGCCAGCAGCATTAGGACAGAGGGACACTACGAGCAGTACTTC. The chain links TRBV4-3 to TRBJ2-7; D is perhaps TRBD1 (6 bases). This CDR3 contains 15 residues. The ends were cut back, 5 bases at V and 3 bases at J, with 17 bases in the middle. Germline values: CDR1 LGHNA, CDR2 YSLEER.

The chain recombines TRBV12-3 or TRBV12-4 with TRBJ2-7; possibly TRBD2 for D (7 bases). V lost 1 base, J lost 6 bases, and 16 bases lay in between. There are 15 residues in the CDR3. The CDR3 reads CASSLGGGPSREQYF. The CDR3 DNA reads TGTGCCAGCAGTTTAGGCGGGGGCCCAAGTCGCGAGCAGTACTTC.

This sequence joins TRBV5-1 and TRBJ1-1; D gene uncertain. The germline CDR1 and CDR2 sequences are SGHRS and YFSETQ. V lost 0 bases and J 1 base, leaving 10 bases between the germline ends. CDR3 length: 15 residues. This chain's CDR3 is CASSLVPKGNTEAFF. The CDR3 nucleotides read TGCGCCAGCAGCTTGGTCCCCAAGGGGAACACTGAAGCTTTCTTT.

The V gene is TRBV20-1, the J gene TRBJ2-4, with 7 nucleotides matching TRBD1. The V and J ends lost 2 bases and 6 bases, in that order; junction bases with no gene match: 13. Germline CDR1 and CDR2: DFQATT and SNEGSKA (reference sequence). The CDR3 is 16 amino acids. The CDR3 loop is CSARQPDRVSGNIQYF. As DNA, the CDR3 is TGCAGTGCTAGACAACCCGACAGGGTGAGCGGAAACATTCAGTACTTC.